What follows are 31 T cell receptor beta chains derived from one specimen sequenced in a study of beta chain features in type 1 diabetes. Expressed TCRB transcripts were sequenced after all isolated RNA was converted to cDNA. Generated by immunoSEQ multiplex PCR, the TCRdb table keeps only in-frame clones and is missing some. The repertoire holds roughly 140,000 clones, with roughly 7.2% as singletons. The sample consisted of central memory CD4+ T cells from blood. The receptors were gathered from a woman aged 25 to 39 in good health.

This clone occurred many times. As DNA, the CDR3 is TGTGCCAGCAGTCCCGAGGGGACAGGGGAAGCAGATACGCAGTATTTT. Translating it yields CASSPEGTGEADTQYF. The chain links TRBV28 to TRBJ2-3; the match to TRBD1 covers 10 bases. The trim removed 5 bases at V and 4 bases at J, leaving 9 bases unmatched. This CDR3 spans 16 amino acids. Germline CDR1 and CDR2: MDHEN and SYDVKM.

This chain joins TRBV19 and TRBJ1-1, with D unresolved. CDR1 and CDR2 from the germline V gene are LNHDA and SQIVND (reference sequence). Trimming cost V 7 bases and J 2 bases, with 11 bases left between them. The CDR3 length is 13 residues. The CDR3, as DNA: TGTGCCAGTACCGCGGGATTTAACACTGAAGCTTTCTTT. Protein product: CASTAGFNTEAFF.

This clone was observed many times. The chain joins TRBV7-9 to TRBJ2-3, with a weak D call TRBD2 (6 bases). V was clipped by 9 bases and J by 3 bases, with 13 bases between them. The CDR3 has 13 amino acids. CDR1 and CDR2 from the germline V gene are SEHNR and FQNEAQ (reference sequence). The CDR3 DNA sequence: TGTGCCAGTCGGAGGGCCACTACAGATACGCAGTATTTT. This codes for CASRRATTDTQYF.

Concerning this clone itself: This same CDR3 is encoded by further DNA sequences in the sample. J is TRBJ1-1 and V is TRBV18; TRBD1 matches 8 bases. Germline V gene lookup returns CDR1 KGHSH and CDR2 LQKENI. The CDR3 loop spans 13 amino acids. V lost 6 bases to trimming and J lost 3 bases; unmatched junction nucleotides: 3. CDR3 sequence: CASSGTGDTEAFF. Written as DNA, the CDR3 is TGTGCCAGCTCGGGGACAGGCGACACTGAAGCTTTCTTT.

This clone occurred many times. The V call is TRBV7-3, the J call TRBJ2-5; the D gene is possibly TRBD2 (6 bases). The CDR3 has 14 amino acids. Per the germline V gene, CDR1 is SGHTA and CDR2 is FQGTGA. V dropped 2 bases and J dropped 5 bases, with 12 bases sitting between them. The CDR3 DNA reads TGTGCCAGCAGCTTAGCGGGGTGGGGGGAGACCCAGTACTTC. Translating gives CASSLAGWGETQYF.

This clone was seen ten or more times. V and J are TRBV29-1 and TRBJ2-1, with 11 bases lining up with TRBD2. The V gene end was trimmed by 8 bases and the J gene end by 7 bases; junction bases not matched to a gene: 13. This CDR3 is built from 15 residues. Germline CDR1 reads SQVTM; CDR2 reads ANQGSEA. The CDR3 sequence is CSTRYGLAGANEQFF. CDR3 DNA: TGCAGCACTCGATACGGACTAGCGGGCGCAAATGAGCAGTTCTTC.

This clone showed up just a few times. J is TRBJ1-5 and V is TRBV18; 7 positions match TRBD1. This CDR3 region has 16 residues. The V gene's germline CDR1 is KGHSH and CDR2 LQKENI. J lost 4 bases, V lost 1 base, and 7 bases had no gene match. CDR3: CASSPQEQGLNQPQHF. The CDR3 DNA sequence: TGTGCCAGCTCACCACAGGAACAGGGGCTAAATCAGCCCCAGCATTTT.

There are many counts of this clone. This chain joins TRBV4-3 and TRBJ2-3; possibly TRBD2 for D (6 bases). The CDR3 has 14 residues. V dropped 0 bases and J dropped 4 bases, with 8 bases sitting between them. CDR1 LGHNA and CDR2 YSLEER come from the germline V gene. The DNA of the CDR3 is TGCGCCAGCAGCCAAGAACTAGCCGCAGATACGCAGTATTTT. Protein product: CASSQELAADTQYF.

This clone was observed a few times. The CDR3 bases are TGTGCCAGCACAGAACAGGGGGTAAACACCGGGGAGCTGTTTTTT. It yields the protein CASTEQGVNTGELFF. The rearrangement links TRBV2 to TRBJ2-2; TRBD1 agrees at 8 bases. The V and J ends lost 7 bases and 2 bases, in that order; junction bases with no gene match: 6. The CDR3 has 15 residues. Germline values: CDR1 SNHLY, CDR2 FYNNEI. Full variable domain (remainder filled in from reference TRBV2 and TRBJ2-2): EPEVTQTPSHQVTQMGQEVILRCVPISNHLYFYWYRQILGQKVEFLVSFYNNEISEKSEIFDDQFSVERPDGSNFTLKIRSTKLEDSAMYFCASTEQGVNTGELFFGEGSRLTVL.

This clone was recorded a few times. The V call is TRBV9, the J call TRBJ2-1; the D is unclear. This CDR3 is built from 15 residues. The V gene lost 4 bases and the J gene lost 0 bases, with 11 bases spanning the gap. The V gene's germline CDR1 is SGDLS and CDR2 YYNGEE. CDR3 DNA: TGTGCCAGCAGCCTGGCGGTGAGCTCCTACAATGAGCAGTTCTTC. Amino acid sequence: CASSLAVSSYNEQFF.

This clone came up a few times. The chain combines TRBV18 with TRBJ2-3; TRBD2 might be the D (5 bases). The CDR3 length is 15 residues. With 9 bases removed from V and 1 base from J, the gap between germline ends came to 17 bases. CDR1 is KGHSH, CDR2 LQKENI, per germline. The CDR3 region has the DNA TGTGCCAGTGCGTTGAGGGTTGAACGCACAGATACGCAGTATTTT. It specifies CASALRVERTDTQYF.

This chain joins TRBV27 and TRBJ2-7; TRBD2 might be the D (6 bases). CDR1 and CDR2 from the germline V gene are MNHEY and SMNVEV (reference sequence). The CDR3 is 14 amino acids. V was trimmed by 3 bases and J by 6 bases, leaving 15 bases between them. CDR3 DNA: TGTGCCAGCAGTTTGGGACGGGAGTATAGCGAGCAGTACTTC. Translation gives CASSLGREYSEQYF.

V and J are TRBV9 and TRBJ1-1; the match to TRBD1 covers 9 bases. The ends lost 5 bases at V and 11 bases at J; junction bases unmatched: 16. CDR3 length: 15 amino acids. CDR1 and CDR2 from the germline V gene are SGDLS and YYNGEE. CDR3 sequence (DNA): TGTGCCAGCAGTTCGACGGGACAGGGAAGGGAGTGGGCTTTCTTT. Residues: CASSSTGQGREWAFF.

The rearrangement links TRBV6-1 to TRBJ1-2; D call uncertain. CDR1 and CDR2 (germline): MNHNS, SASEGT. The CDR3 totals 13 residues. V was cut by 2 bases and J by 3 bases, with 7 bases left in between. The CDR3 bases are TGTGCCAGCAGTGAATCATTCCACTATGGCTACACCTTC. It encodes CASSESFHYGYTF.

This clone was picked up a small number of times. The genes are TRBV7-9 and TRBJ1-1, with D unclear. Trimming removed 6 bases from V and 3 bases from J, with 17 bases in between. There are 15 residues in the CDR3. The germline CDR1 and CDR2 sequences are SEHNR and FQNEAQ (reference sequence). The CDR3 loop reads CASSLVTVLDTEAFF. The CDR3 bases are TGTGCCAGCAGTCTGGTAACGGTTTTGGACACTGAAGCTTTCTTT.

This clone occurred a few times. This CDR3 reads CASSFTGSHEQFF. The CDR3 DNA follows: TGTGCCAGTAGTTTTACAGGGTCCCATGAGCAGTTCTTC. This chain uses TRBV19 with TRBJ2-1; D perhaps matches TRBD1 (6 bases). The CDR3 is 13 amino acids. Germline CDR1 is LNHDA and CDR2 is SQIVND (reference sequence). The ends were cut back, 5 bases at V and 8 bases at J, with 13 bases in the middle.

This clone was observed many times. The chain is built from TRBV28 and TRBJ2-7; 12 bases are a match to TRBD2. The CDR3 consists of 15 residues. Germline loops: CDR1 MDHEN, CDR2 SYDVKM. V lost 6 bases to trimming and J lost 3 bases; unmatched junction nucleotides: 6. The CDR3 sequence: CASRSSSGRVYEQYF. The CDR3 DNA reads TGTGCCAGCAGGAGTTCTAGCGGGAGGGTCTACGAGCAGTACTTC.

This chain links TRBV19 with TRBJ1-2; D not certain. The CDR3 loop spans 14 amino acids. Germline CDR1 LNHDA, CDR2 SQIVND (reference sequence). The V end lost 2 bases, the J end lost 2 bases, and 9 bases lay between the germline ends. The CDR3 loop reads CASSIFGGNYGYTF. The CDR3 bases are TGTGCCAGTAGTATATTTGGCGGAAACTATGGCTACACCTTC. Full variable domain (remainder filled in from reference TRBV19 and TRBJ1-2): DGGITQSPKYLFRKEGQNVTLSCEQNLNHDAMYWYRQDPGQGLRLIYYSQIVNDFQKGDIAEGYSVSREKKESFPLTVTSAQKNPTAFYLCASSIFGGNYGYTFGSGTRLTVV.

J is TRBJ2-1 and V is TRBV5-1; 8 positions match TRBD2. Looked up from germline, CDR1 is SGHRS and CDR2 is YFSETQ. Unmatched junction bases numbered 11, after V lost 5 bases and J lost 4 bases. This CDR3 spans 16 amino acids. The CDR3 DNA reads TGCGCCAGCAGACCCCAAGCGGGAGTCATATACAATGAGCAGTTCTTC. This sequence encodes CASRPQAGVIYNEQFF.

This clone was counted between two and nine times. The V call is TRBV18, the J call TRBJ1-2; 9 bases map to TRBD1. The CDR3 is 14 amino acids. Trimming took 3 bases from V and 3 from J; bases not matched to a gene: 2. The germline V gene has CDR1 KGHSH and CDR2 LQKENI. This chain's CDR3 is CASSPGQGHYGYTF. DNA for the CDR3: TGTGCCAGCTCACCGGGACAGGGCCACTATGGCTACACCTTC.

This chain connects TRBV7-3 to TRBJ2-5; 16 nucleotides agree with TRBD2. Germline lookup yields CDR1 SGHTA and CDR2 FQGTGA. There are 19 residues in the CDR3. The V segment lost 5 bases and the J segment 4 bases; nucleotides outside the gene matches: 13. This CDR3 reads CASSPYYGTSGRGGETQYF. DNA for the CDR3: TGTGCCAGCAGCCCATACTACGGGACTAGCGGGAGGGGAGGAGAGACCCAGTACTTC.

The V gene is TRBV6-5, the J gene TRBJ1-4, with a possible D match to TRBD1 (5 bases). From germline, CDR1 is MNHEY and CDR2 SVGAGI. V was clipped by 6 bases and J by 4 bases, with 12 bases between them. This CDR3 has 14 residues. The CDR3 nucleotides read TGTGCCAGCAGCTCGGACACGAGTAATGAAAAACTGTTTTTT. It encodes CASSSDTSNEKLFF.

This chain connects TRBV27 to TRBJ1-1; the match to TRBD1 covers 8 bases. Per the germline V gene, CDR1 is MNHEY and CDR2 is SMNVEV (reference sequence). Germline trimming cut 8 bases from V and 4 bases from J; bases unmatched to any gene: 12. This CDR3 spans 15 amino acids. CDR3 loop: CASLRTGLEGTEAFF. The CDR3 DNA reads TGTGCCAGCTTGAGGACAGGGCTAGAGGGCACTGAAGCTTTCTTT.

The chain recombines TRBV5-4 with TRBJ2-1; 7 bases agree with TRBD2. V shed 2 bases, J shed 5 bases, and the junction held 4 bases outside the gene matches. Germline CDR1 reads SGHNT; CDR2 reads YYREEE (reference sequence). This CDR3 region has 14 residues. CDR3 protein: CASSFGLENNEQFF. CDR3 in DNA: TGTGCCAGCAGCTTCGGACTAGAAAACAATGAGCAGTTCTTC.

This chain connects TRBV4-3 to TRBJ1-5, with 7 nucleotides matching TRBD1. The CDR3 totals 17 residues. V lost 3 bases, J lost 3 bases, and 11 bases stayed unmatched. The germline gives CDR1 LGHNA, CDR2 YSLEER. The CDR3 sequence is CASSHDTRTGVNQPQHF. CDR3 DNA: TGCGCCAGCAGCCATGATACCAGGACAGGCGTCAATCAGCCCCAGCATTTT.

This clone was seen only a few times. The J gene is TRBJ2-1, the V gene TRBV6-1, with 9 nucleotides matching TRBD2. The CDR3 is 15 residues long. From germline, CDR1 is MNHNS and CDR2 SASEGT. Germline trimming cut 7 bases from V and 9 bases from J; bases unmatched to any gene: 13. In DNA form, the CDR3 reads TGTGCCAGCACCACCAGGCGGGGACTAGCATCTGAGCAGTTCTTC. Its translation: CASTTRRGLASEQFF.

The J gene is TRBJ2-7, the V gene TRBV28, with 9 bases aligning to TRBD2. The CDR3 spans 12 residues. J was trimmed by 5 bases and V by 7 bases; bases with no gene match: 3. Per the germline V gene, CDR1 is MDHEN and CDR2 is SYDVKM. CDR3 sequence reads: CASTLAGHEQYF. CDR3 in DNA: TGTGCCAGCACCCTAGCGGGACACGAGCAGTACTTC.

This rearrangement joins TRBV7-2 to TRBJ2-5, with D possibly being TRBD1 (6 bases). This CDR3 contains 15 residues. Germline CDR1 reads SGHTA; CDR2 reads FQGNSA. Trimming stripped 7 bases from V and 1 base from J, with 16 bases between. CDR3 sequence reads: CASTQTQGPQETQYF. For the CDR3, the DNA is TGTGCCAGCACCCAAACCCAGGGGCCCCAAGAGACCCAGTACTTC.

This clone was detected a few times. The CDR3 sequence: CASSVQGYTEAFF. The CDR3 bases are TGTGCCAGCAGCGTACAGGGGTACACTGAAGCTTTCTTT. The chain recombines TRBV7-9 with TRBJ1-1; 7 bases line up with TRBD1. There are 13 residues in the CDR3. Germline V gives CDR1 SEHNR, CDR2 FQNEAQ (reference sequence). V lost 5 bases and J lost 3; bases outside the gene matches: 3.

This chain uses TRBV7-2 with TRBJ1-2, with D maybe TRBD1 (5 bases). The V end lost 4 bases, the J end lost 4 bases, and 10 bases lay between the germline ends. The CDR3 has 13 residues. Germline V CDR1 and CDR2: SGHTA, FQGNSA. The CDR3 sequence: CASSSKGIYGYTF. The CDR3, as DNA: TGTGCCAGCAGCTCGAAGGGGATCTATGGCTACACCTTC.

This clone was seen a few times. This chain uses TRBV29-1 with TRBJ1-4, with D unclear. The germline gives CDR1 SQVTM, CDR2 ANQGSEA. Between the trimmed V and J ends, which lost 8 bases and 3 bases, there was a span of 13 bases. The CDR3 loop spans 13 amino acids. CDR3 amino acids: CSIAAGANEKLFF. As DNA, the CDR3 is TGCAGCATTGCTGCCGGGGCTAATGAAAAACTGTTTTTT.